The 2 T cell receptor beta chains below were found in one sample sequenced in a study of blood T cell repertoires in COVID-19. Measured with immunoSEQ multiplex PCR; TCRdb has only the in-frame clones, and not every one. The sample consists of fewer than 250,000 clones, approximately 80% of them appearing once. Input material: PBMCs or T cells enriched from blood (not recorded which). These TCRs come from a middle-aged woman with acute COVID-19.

This chain uses TRBV15 with TRBJ2-4; maybe TRBD1 (5 bases). Deletions cut 4 bases from V and 6 bases from J, with 10 bases between. Germline CDR1 is LNHNV and CDR2 is YYDKDF (reference sequence). The CDR3 spans 13 residues. CDR3 sequence reads: CATSTRTRNIQYF. CDR3 DNA sequence: TGTGCCACCAGCACTCGGACACGAAACATTCAGTACTTC.

This clone was counted a few times. V is TRBV6-2 or TRBV6-3 and J is TRBJ2-7; 9 nucleotides match TRBD1. The CDR3 length is 13 residues. After removal of 5 bases from V and 3 bases from J, the junction contained 2 bases not matched to a gene. Germline CDR1 reads MNHEY; CDR2 reads SVGEGT. The CDR3 here is CASSRDRVYEQYF. In nucleotides, the CDR3 is TGTGCCAGCAGTCGGGACAGGGTCTACGAGCAGTACTTC.